The next 13 T cell receptor beta chains were all read from a single sample in a study of spatial heterogeneity in lung cancer. Study findings and constraints: Expanded alpha and beta TCR counts within tumors tracked tumor mutation counts.

MiXCR was run by TCRdb on the 5' RACE reads, yielding one entry per CDR3 protein. Of thousands of distinct CDR3 sequences listed, roughly an eighth are singletons. This sample's time point: sample taken at primary tumor resection. The antigens of these receptors remain unknown. The source was lung tumor tissue, collected at surgery. These receptors all come from a male donor with early-stage non-small cell lung cancer.

The sample holds many counts of this clonotype. For a library built for alpha chains, this beta chain is a stray read; little rests on its size. The V gene is TRBV3-1, the J gene TRBJ2-7; 8 nucleotides match TRBD1. Losses at the gene ends were 4 bases for V and 6 bases for J; bases not matched to a gene: 14. The germline gives CDR1 LGHDT, CDR2 YNNKEL (reference sequence). This CDR3 comprises 16 residues. CDR3 sequence reads: CASSRGTTGALGEQYF. The CDR3 nucleotides are TGTGCCAGCAGCCGGGGAACGACAGGGGCTCTGGGCGAGCAGTACTTC.

Sample share makes this clonotype large. Found in a library prepared for alpha chains, this beta chain is an off-target read, and its abundance has little meaning. The rearrangement joins TRBV20-1 to TRBJ2-1; 8 bases align to TRBD2. Germline V gene lookup returns CDR1 DFQATT and CDR2 SNEGSKA (reference sequence). The ends lost 0 bases at V and 5 bases at J; junction bases unmatched: 18. CDR3 length: 19 amino acids. CDR3 protein: CSARDGTSQAAFPNNEQFF. DNA of the CDR3: TGCAGTGCTAGAGACGGGACTAGTCAGGCTGCTTTTCCTAACAATGAGCAGTTCTTC.

In its sample, this clonotype was seen many times. Because the library targeted alpha chains, this beta chain is an off-target read whose size means little. The chain has TRBV29-1 and TRBJ2-1; D not certain. CDR1 and CDR2 (germline): SQVTM, ANQGSEA. Trimming removed 2 bases from V and 7 bases from J, with 9 bases in between. The CDR3 consists of 12 residues. The DNA of the CDR3 is TGCAGCGTTGAATCCTTTGGGAATGAGCAGTTCTTC. This encodes CSVESFGNEQFF.

Judged by abundance, this clonotype is large. Since the library was made to target alpha chains, this beta chain is a stray read and its abundance is not meaningful. The chain recombines TRBV20-1 with TRBJ2-1; 11 bases fit TRBD2. The CDR3 totals 18 residues. From germline, CDR1 is DFQATT and CDR2 SNEGSKA (reference sequence). After removal of 6 bases from V and 0 bases from J, the junction contained 13 bases not matched to a gene. CDR3: CSARLAGQVVGSYNEQFF. The CDR3 nucleotides read TGCAGTGCCAGACTAGCGGGGCAGGTGGTGGGCTCCTACAATGAGCAGTTCTTC.

There are many counts of this clonotype. Little can be read into the size of this beta chain, an off-target read in a library designed for alpha chains. J is TRBJ1-2 and V is TRBV7-8; D call uncertain. CDR1 and CDR2 from the germline V gene are SGHVS and FQNEAQ. This CDR3 comprises 13 residues. Trimming pared 2 bases from V and 4 bases from J, leaving 8 bases between. Here the CDR3 reads CASSLTDSYGYTF. CDR3 DNA: TGTGCCAGCAGCTTAACAGATTCCTATGGCTACACCTTC.

The table lists this clonotype with many counts. For a library built for alpha chains, this beta chain is a stray read; little rests on its size. The V and J genes are TRBV20-1 and TRBJ2-5; 8 nucleotides agree with TRBD2. The germline V gene has CDR1 DFQATT and CDR2 SNEGSKA (reference sequence). Losses at the gene ends were 0 bases for V and 4 bases for J; bases not matched to a gene: 13. The CDR3 consists of 17 residues. CDR3 nucleotide sequence: TGCAGTGCTAGAGATTTTCGTCTAGCGGGCGTTTTAGAGACCCAGTACTTC. Translating it yields CSARDFRLAGVLETQYF.

This clonotype was recorded at least ten times. Being off target in a library aimed at alpha chains, this beta chain has a size of little meaning. CDR3 amino acids: CASSFSFLGRGRGEKLFF. CDR3 bases: TGTGCCAGCAGTTTCTCTTTTCTGGGCAGGGGGCGCGGTGAAAAACTGTTTTTT. The chain recombines TRBV12-3 or TRBV12-4 with TRBJ1-4, with 8 bases identical to TRBD1. This CDR3 spans 18 amino acids. J gave up 7 bases and V 3 bases, and 16 bases lay outside the gene matches.

In regard to this clonotype: This beta chain appears as a stray read in a library generated for alpha chains; its size is not informative. In DNA, the CDR3 is TGTGCCAGCACCCCAGGGGGAGGGCCCCTCAATGAGCAGTTCTTC. Residues: CASTPGGGPLNEQFF. The chain couples TRBV27 to TRBJ2-1; possibly TRBD1 or TRBD2 for D (7 bases each). Germline CDR1 and CDR2: MNHEY and SMNVEV (reference sequence). CDR3 size: 15 residues. Trimming took 7 bases from V and 6 from J, leaving 19 bases between them.

This clonotype was counted at least ten times. A library made for alpha chains picked up this beta chain off target, so its size means little. V gene TRBV5-6 combines with J gene TRBJ1-6, with D maybe TRBD1 (6 bases). There are 14 residues in the CDR3. Between the trimmed V and J ends, which lost 3 bases and 10 bases, there was a span of 14 bases. Germline lookup yields CDR1 SGHDT and CDR2 YYEEEE. The CDR3 loop reads CASSWDINGSPLHF. The CDR3 bases are TGTGCCAGCAGCTGGGACATTAACGGATCACCCCTCCACTTT.

This clonotype occurred many times. In a library made to pick up alpha chains, this beta chain is a stray read with a size that means little. The chain has TRBV12-3 or TRBV12-4 and TRBJ2-3; TRBD2 might be the D (5 bases). V dropped 3 bases and J dropped 2 bases, with 9 bases sitting between them. This CDR3 region has 14 residues. CDR3 bases: TGTGCCAGCAGTTTTGCCGGGAACACAGATACGCAGTATTTT. Protein sequence: CASSFAGNTDTQYF.

This clonotype was found many times. This beta chain lies outside the target of a library built for alpha chains; its clone size means little. The rearrangement joins TRBV29-1 to TRBJ1-2, with a possible D match to TRBD1 (5 bases). The CDR3 has 11 amino acids. From germline, CDR1 is SQVTM and CDR2 ANQGSEA. Trimming shortened V by 6 bases and J by 5 bases, and 10 bases separated the two germline ends. In DNA form, the CDR3 reads TGCAGCGTCCGACAGAAATATGGCTACACCTTC. Its protein is CSVRQKYGYTF.

This clonotype occurred many times. As an off-target read in a library built for alpha chains, this beta chain has a frequency of little significance. The chain recombines TRBV15 with TRBJ1-5; D may be TRBD1 (5 bases). This CDR3 has 15 amino acids. The germline CDR1 and CDR2 sequences are LNHNV and YYDKDF (reference sequence). V lost 3 bases and J 6 bases, leaving 15 bases between the germline ends. CDR3 residues: CATSRSRGLGQPQHF. DNA for the CDR3: TGTGCCACCAGCAGGTCCCGGGGGTTGGGTCAGCCCCAGCATTTT.

Concerning this clonotype itself: A library prepared for alpha chains yielded this beta chain as an off-target read; its size is of little meaning. The chain is built from TRBV12-3 or TRBV12-4 and TRBJ1-1, with a possible D match to TRBD1 (6 bases). The CDR3 length is 14 residues. The germline V and J ends were trimmed by 5 bases and 4 bases, with 14 bases remaining between them. As DNA, the CDR3 is TGTGCCAGCAGTCCGTTGGGAGGGGGCACTGAAGCTTTCTTT. Translating it yields CASSPLGGGTEAFF.